Detailed here is one T cell receptor (beta chain). This sample was included in a study of blood T cell repertoires in COVID-19. This CDR3 spans 14 amino acids. Losses at the gene ends were 3 bases for V and 10 bases for J; bases not matched to a gene: 9. The V gene's germline CDR1 is LNHDA and CDR2 SQIVND (reference sequence). Assay: immunoSEQ multiplex PCR; the TCRdb copy retains only in-frame clones and omits some. Of around 300,000 clones listed, under 90% are singletons. This TCR was recovered from a woman aged 55-69 years who had recovered from COVID-19. Sample: PBMCs or T cells enriched from blood (not recorded which). This chain connects TRBV19 to TRBJ2-1; TRBD1 agrees at 7 bases. The CDR3 protein is CASSIVGGSGEQFF. DNA for the CDR3: TGTGCCAGTAGTATCGTAGGGGGCTCGGGAGAGCAGTTCTTC.